This T cell receptor beta chain was sequenced during a study of shared clonotypes between healthy human individuals (dated by TCRdb to between 2020 and 2021). Notes on the research overall: A couple of women and three men aged 18 to 49 years were included in the cohort. For each donor, CD4 naive and CD4 memory were each run on three plates, CD8 naive on two plates, and CD8 memory on one plate. The study deeply sequenced blood TCR repertoires of five healthy adults to estimate repertoire size and the extent of clonotype sharing between individuals. Libraries were prepared and TCR repertoires were sequenced by different laboratories using diverse techniques, in order to increase sequencing depth and limit assay-specific biases. Between about 0.94 and 10 billion PBMCs per donor were obtained by leukapheresis. General findings and caveats noted by the study authors: Naive subsets generally had larger estimated clonotype richness than memory subsets. Higher generation probabilities were observed for clonotypes shared by all four sorted-subset donors than for non-shared clonotypes. Because the study included a small number of donors, the genetic and exposure-history diversity represented was limited. Even with the large sequencing depth, rarefaction of the sorted-subset datasets indicated that sequencing was incomplete. When four donors were compared, the shared fraction of clonotypes was around 5% for naive CD4, more than 3% for naive CD8, about 2.4% for memory CD4, and about 0.36% for memory CD8. Sampling was restricted to blood, and TCR repertoires in tissues likely differ from the TCR repertoires found in blood. Based on pairwise subsampling, the degree of clonotype sharing among donors was expected to be affected by sequencing depth.

TCR CDR3 regions were amplified from genomic DNA by multiplex PCR using the deep immunoSEQ assay. Extracted genomic DNA from each cell subset was distributed evenly across all wells of several immunoSEQ 96-well plates, and each plate was treated as a replicate. For sorted subsets, approximately 190 ng genomic DNA, equal to about 30,000 T cell genomes, was loaded into each replicate PCR. Purified libraries were quantified with a Qubit 3.0 fluorometer, sized on a Bioanalyzer 2100, and re-quantified with the KAPA Library Quantification kit. Each immunoSEQ 96-well plate was sequenced on its own single-read 150-cycle Illumina NextSeq 550 flow cell. In the source study's methods: The immunoSEQ output contained only junctional sequences without quality scores, so filtering could not match that applied to full-length reads. Sequences were annotated with PyIR, a Python wrapper for IgBLAST v1.9, using IMGT germline references to assign V/J genes and CDR3. Reads were removed for weak V/J assignments (E-value above 1e-6), missing CDR3, stop codons, out-of-frame junctions, or ambiguous translated residues. V3J clonotypes were defined as sequences sharing an identical inferred V gene, J gene, and CDR3 amino acid sequence. The percentage overlap between two repertoires was calculated by dividing the number of shared unique clonotypes by the size of the smaller repertoire. Richness of each repertoire was evaluated using RTK rarefaction, the Chao1 estimator, and Recon v2.1 estimates of unobserved clonotypes. OLGA was used to compute generation probabilities for all TCRbeta clonotypes that the gDNA method yielded from four donors. What TCRdb holds here is the immuneACCESS table cut down to in-frame rearrangements. Part of the clones is not present; checked against another copy, under half of the missing clones reflect an unresolved V gene, and the others are unexplained. V and J calls and clone size are given by that table; D and trimming were obtained from the DNA. The table for this sample lists 1.5 million to 2.5 million clones; about 94% of them were counted only once. The top ten clonotypes cover 0.9% to 1.5% of the sample.

CDR1 SGHVS and CDR2 FQNEAQ were looked up in the germline V gene. There are 13 amino acids in the CDR3, from cysteine to phenylalanine inclusive. Kept here is only the CDR3 DNA, which spans 39 bases and is read in frame from base 1. At the junction V is shortened by 8 bases and J by 0 bases; bases outside the gene matches: 4. Of note for this clone: Its target antigen remains unknown. Base qualities are not at hand, and no much larger clone is one base apart.

CD8 naive samples consisted of CD45RO-negative cells that were positively selected for CCR7, yielding a CD45RA+CCR7+ population without TemRA cells. Donors were healthy HIV-negative adults with no recently reported acute infections or vaccinations. Every donor was a Caucasian adult living in Nashville, Tennessee, USA. After blood collection by leukapheresis, PBMCs were isolated using Ficoll-Histopaque density gradient centrifugation and then cryopreserved in the vapor phase of liquid nitrogen. Purity and quantity of every magnetically sorted T cell population were checked by analytical flow cytometry. From each sorted fraction, genomic DNA was isolated and quantified by UV absorbance on a Nanodrop 2000c.

The sequence came from a man aged 18 to 35 in good health. The chain uses TRBV7-8 and TRBJ2-7; TRBD1 fits 7 bases in the junction. Sequencing input: naive CD8+ T cells sorted from blood. Sample cell subset or site, as interpreted from the label and publication: CD45RA+CCR7+. The CDR3 region: CASSGTDSYEQYF. DNA sequence: TGTGCCAGCTCCGGGACAGACTCCTACGAGCAGTACTTC.